A selection of T cell receptor beta chains follows, all from one sample in a study of PD-1 blockade in classical Hodgkin lymphoma. Using immunoSEQ multiplex PCR, the repertoire was profiled, and TCRdb retains in-frame clones only, with some absent. The sample has approximately 100,000 clones, about 83% seen once. This sample comprised peripheral blood mononuclear cells (PBMCs), obtained before the fourth cycle of nivolumab. Receptors were obtained from a human donor with classical Hodgkin lymphoma. Each CDR3 is given with its conserved first and last residue. The D gene is left open where the match is weak. Clone size is shown for a subset of rows, as once, few, many or a class of expanded clone.

NA TRBJ2-7 NA TRBV29-1 TGCAGCGTTGAAGAGTCGTCAGGGCAGGAGCAGTACTTC CSVEESSGQEQYF
NA TRBJ1-2 NA TRBV5-1 TGCGCCAGCAGCTTGGGGTGGGGTAACTATGGCTACACCTTC CASSLGWGNYGYTF
once TRBJ2-7 TRBD1 TRBV12-5 TGTGCTAGTGGCCTTCTGCAAGGAGGGACAGGGACGTGGGGCGAGCAGTACTTC CASGLLQGGTGTWGEQYF
NA TRBJ1-2 NA TRBV10-3 TGTGCCATCAGGGGCGGTCTGGACGGCTACACCTTC CAIRGGLDGYTF
once TRBJ1-1 NA TRBV6-5 TGTGCCAGCAGTTATAACCAGAACACTGAAGCTTTCTTT CASSYNQNTEAFF
NA TRBJ1-3 TRBD1 TRBV5-1 TGCGCCAGCAGCTTGGGGGACAGGAGAAACACCATATATTTT CASSLGDRRNTIYF
NA TRBJ2-1 TRBD2 TRBV30 TGTGCCTGGAGTGTTGGTGTAGCGGGAGGGCCCCGCAATGAGCAGTTCTTC CAWSVGVAGGPRNEQFF
NA TRBJ2-1 TRBD2 TRBV7-8 TGTGCCAGCAGCTCGACGCAGCGGGAGTTCAGTAATGAGCAGTTCTTC CASSSTQREFSNEQFF
once TRBJ1-5 TRBD1 TRBV10-3 TGTGCCATCAGTGAACTAGGGACCAGGGGGCGCGGGCAGCCCCAGCATTTT CAISELGTRGRGQPQHF
NA TRBJ1-5 NA TRBV4-3 TGCGCCAGCAGCCAAGATCTGGAGGGGGGGGGTCAGCCCCAGCATTTT CASSQDLEGGGQPQHF
NA TRBJ2-5 TRBD2 TRBV5-1 TGCGCCAGCAGCTTGGGGAGCGGGAGGGTGGAGACCCAGTACTTC CASSLGSGRVETQYF
NA TRBJ2-5 NA TRBV5-4 TGTGCCAGCAGCTTGAATTCTGGCGGTTTGGGTGGGGAGACCCAGTACTTC CASSLNSGGLGGETQYF
NA TRBJ2-2 TRBD2 TRBV11-2 TGTGCCAGCAGCACTCGGGGGGCCGGGGAGCTGTTTTTT CASSTRGAGELFF
few TRBJ1-2 NA TRBV19 TGTGCCAGTAGTTTCGAGTCGACAGCAAATGGCTACACCTTC CASSFESTANGYTF
NA TRBJ2-1 TRBD1 TRBV7-6 TGTGCCAGCAGCCTCACAGGGGGCGTATGGGACAATGAGCAGTTCTTC CASSLTGGVWDNEQFF
few TRBJ1-1 TRBD1 TRBV19 TGTGCCACCGGACAGGGGAACACTGAAGCTTTCTTT CATGQGNTEAFF
NA TRBJ2-1 NA TRBV2 TGTGCCAGCATAGGGGTGAGCTCCTACAATGAGCAGTTCTTC CASIGVSSYNEQFF
NA TRBJ1-2 NA TRBV21-1 TGTGCCAGCAGCAAAGTCGGGTTTGGCTACACCTTC CASSKVGFGYTF
NA TRBJ2-2 NA TRBV15 TGTGCCACCAGCAGAGATCTGGTGGGAATCGGGGGGGAGCTGTTTTTT CATSRDLVGIGGELFF
NA TRBJ2-7 TRBD1 TRBV5-6 TGTGCCAGCAGCCACCCCAGGGACAGGGGCGAAGAGCAGTACTTC CASSHPRDRGEEQYF
NA TRBJ1-1 NA TRBV19 TGTGCCAGTACCTACGGGCGGGGGGCCTTGAACACTGAAGCTTTCTTT CASTYGRGALNTEAFF
NA TRBJ2-1 NA TRBV5-1 TGCGCCAGCAGCTCCCGAGGGAGCTCCTACAATGAGCAGTTCTTC CASSSRGSSYNEQFF
NA TRBJ1-1 NA TRBV5-5 TGTGCCAGCAGCTATCAGCTAGGAAGCACTGAAGCTTTCTTT CASSYQLGSTEAFF
NA TRBJ2-7 TRBD2 TRBV30 TGTGCCTGGAGTTCGGGGGGATACGAGCAGTACTTC CAWSSGGYEQYF
NA TRBJ2-1 NA TRBV10-3 TGTGCCATCAGCGGTGGTAGTGAGCAGTTCTTC CAISGGSEQFF
NA TRBJ2-1 NA TRBV11-3 TGTGCCAGCAGCCTCGGACAGACAAACAATGAGCAGTTCTTC CASSLGQTNNEQFF
once TRBJ2-7 NA TRBV27 TGTGCCAGCAGCCTCGACAGTCCCCCCTACGAGCAGTACTTC CASSLDSPPYEQYF
NA TRBJ2-2 NA TRBV29-1 TGCAGCGCTAGCCTGGGTCGCGACACCGGGGAGCTGTTTTTT CSASLGRDTGELFF
NA TRBJ2-7 NA TRBV7-9 TGTGCCAGCAGCTTACTAGCGAATAGCGACGAGCAGTACTTC CASSLLANSDEQYF
NA TRBJ2-1 TRBD1 TRBV19 TGTGCCAGTAGTAATTCTTTTGGACAGGGAGGTGAGCAGTTCTTC CASSNSFGQGGEQFF
NA TRBJ2-5 NA TRBV28 TGTGCCAGCAGTTTGGAAGGGAGGGAGACCCAGTACTTC CASSLEGRETQYF
NA TRBJ1-2 NA TRBV11-3 TGTGCCAGCAGCTTAGCGTCAGGAAATGGCTACACCTTC CASSLASGNGYTF
NA TRBJ1-1 NA TRBV10-3 TGTGCCATCAGTGAGCCACGGGCAGTTTCGGCTTTCTTT CAISEPRAVSAFF
NA TRBJ2-2 TRBD1 TRBV4-3 TGCGCCAGCAGCCGAGGACAGGGTTGGGGCACCGGGGAGCTGTTTTTT CASSRGQGWGTGELFF
NA TRBJ2-5 TRBD1 TRBV28 TGTGCCAGTAACAGGGGTCAAGAGACCCAGTACTTC CASNRGQETQYF
NA TRBJ1-5 NA TRBV10-2 TGCGCCAGCAATGAAAATAGCAATCAGCCCCAGCATTTT CASNENSNQPQHF
NA TRBJ2-7 TRBD2 TRBV2 TGTGCCAGCAGAGGGGCGGCGGGAGGCTACGAGCAGTACTTC CASRGAAGGYEQYF
NA TRBJ1-1 NA TRBV6-5 TGTGCCAGCAGTTACACAAAGGGCACTGAAGCTTTCTTT CASSYTKGTEAFF
once TRBJ1-1 NA TRBV19 TGTGCCAGTAGTATAGCTGCGAACACTGAAGCTTTCTTT CASSIAANTEAFF
once TRBJ2-2 TRBD1 TRBV10-3 TGTGCCATCAGTGGGGGACAGGGGGGAACCGGGGAGCTGTTTTTT CAISGGQGGTGELFF
NA TRBJ2-5 NA TRBV11-2 TGTGCCAGCAGCTTTCAGCCCCCGGACTTCCAAGAGACCCAGTACTTC CASSFQPPDFQETQYF
NA TRBJ2-7 NA TRBV29-1 TGCAGCGTTTATTCGGGACGGACCTACGAGCAGTACTTC CSVYSGRTYEQYF